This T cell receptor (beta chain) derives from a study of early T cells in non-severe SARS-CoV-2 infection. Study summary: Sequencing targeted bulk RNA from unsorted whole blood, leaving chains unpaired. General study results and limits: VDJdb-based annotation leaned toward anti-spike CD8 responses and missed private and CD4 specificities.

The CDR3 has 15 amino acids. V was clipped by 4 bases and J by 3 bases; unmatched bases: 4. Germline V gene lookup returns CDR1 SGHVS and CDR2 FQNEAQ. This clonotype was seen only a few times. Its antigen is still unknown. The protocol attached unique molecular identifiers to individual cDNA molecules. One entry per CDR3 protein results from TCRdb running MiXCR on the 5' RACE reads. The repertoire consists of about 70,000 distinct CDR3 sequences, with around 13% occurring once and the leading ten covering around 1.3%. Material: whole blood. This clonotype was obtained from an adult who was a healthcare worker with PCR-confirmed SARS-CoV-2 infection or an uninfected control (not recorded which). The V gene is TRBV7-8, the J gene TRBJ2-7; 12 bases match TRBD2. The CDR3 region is CASSSMTSGGYEQYF. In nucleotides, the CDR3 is TGTGCCAGCAGCTCGATGACTAGCGGGGGCTACGAGCAGTACTTC.